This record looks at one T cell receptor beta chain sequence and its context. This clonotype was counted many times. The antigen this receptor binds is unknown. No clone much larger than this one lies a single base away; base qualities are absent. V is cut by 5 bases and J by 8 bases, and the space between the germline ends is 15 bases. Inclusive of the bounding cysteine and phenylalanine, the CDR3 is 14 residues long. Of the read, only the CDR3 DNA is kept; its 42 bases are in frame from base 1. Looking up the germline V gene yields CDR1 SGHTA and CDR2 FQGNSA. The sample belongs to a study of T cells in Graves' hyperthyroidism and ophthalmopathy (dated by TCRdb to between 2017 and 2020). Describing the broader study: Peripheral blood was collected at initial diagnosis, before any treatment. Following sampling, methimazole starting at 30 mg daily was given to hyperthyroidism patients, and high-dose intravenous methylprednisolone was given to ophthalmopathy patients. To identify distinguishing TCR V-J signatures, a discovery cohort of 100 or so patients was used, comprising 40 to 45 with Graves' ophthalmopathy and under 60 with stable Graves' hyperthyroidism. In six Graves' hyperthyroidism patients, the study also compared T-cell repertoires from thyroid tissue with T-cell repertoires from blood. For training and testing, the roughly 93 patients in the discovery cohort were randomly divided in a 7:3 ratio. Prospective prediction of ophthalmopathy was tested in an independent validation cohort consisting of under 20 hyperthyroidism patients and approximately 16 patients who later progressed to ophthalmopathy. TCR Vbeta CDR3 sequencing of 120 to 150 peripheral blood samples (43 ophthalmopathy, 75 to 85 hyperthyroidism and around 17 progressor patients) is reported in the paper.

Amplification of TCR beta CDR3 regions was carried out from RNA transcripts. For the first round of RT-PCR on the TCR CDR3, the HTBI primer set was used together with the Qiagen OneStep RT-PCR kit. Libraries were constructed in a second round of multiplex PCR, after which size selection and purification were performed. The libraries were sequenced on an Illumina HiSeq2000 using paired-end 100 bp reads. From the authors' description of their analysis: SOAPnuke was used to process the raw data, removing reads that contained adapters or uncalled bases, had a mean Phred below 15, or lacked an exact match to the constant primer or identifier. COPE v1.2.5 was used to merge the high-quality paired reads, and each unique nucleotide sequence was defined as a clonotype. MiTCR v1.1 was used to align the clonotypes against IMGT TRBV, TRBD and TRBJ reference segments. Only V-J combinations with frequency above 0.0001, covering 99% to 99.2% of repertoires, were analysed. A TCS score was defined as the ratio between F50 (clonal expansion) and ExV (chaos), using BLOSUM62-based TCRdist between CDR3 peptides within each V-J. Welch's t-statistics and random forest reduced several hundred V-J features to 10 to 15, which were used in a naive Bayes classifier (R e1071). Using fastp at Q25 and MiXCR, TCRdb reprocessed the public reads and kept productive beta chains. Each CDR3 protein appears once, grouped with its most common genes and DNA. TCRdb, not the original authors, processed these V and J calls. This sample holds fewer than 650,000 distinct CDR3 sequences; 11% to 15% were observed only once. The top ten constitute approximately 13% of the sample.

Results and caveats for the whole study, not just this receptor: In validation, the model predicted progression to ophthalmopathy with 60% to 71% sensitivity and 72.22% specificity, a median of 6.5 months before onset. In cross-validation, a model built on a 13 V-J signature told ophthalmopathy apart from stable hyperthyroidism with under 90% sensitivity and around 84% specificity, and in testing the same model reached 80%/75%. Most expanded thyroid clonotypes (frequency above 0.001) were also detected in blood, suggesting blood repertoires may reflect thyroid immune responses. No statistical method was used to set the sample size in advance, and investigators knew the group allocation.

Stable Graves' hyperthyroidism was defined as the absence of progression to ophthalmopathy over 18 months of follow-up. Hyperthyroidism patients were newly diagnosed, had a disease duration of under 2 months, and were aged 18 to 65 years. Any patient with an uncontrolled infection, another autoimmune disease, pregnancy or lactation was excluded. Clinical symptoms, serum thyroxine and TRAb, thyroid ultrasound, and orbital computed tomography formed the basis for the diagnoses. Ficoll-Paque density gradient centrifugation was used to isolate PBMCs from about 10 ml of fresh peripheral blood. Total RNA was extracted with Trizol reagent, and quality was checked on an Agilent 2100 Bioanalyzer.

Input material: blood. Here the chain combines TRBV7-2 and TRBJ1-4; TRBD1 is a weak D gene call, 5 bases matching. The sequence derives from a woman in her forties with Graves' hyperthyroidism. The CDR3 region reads CASSRGGFEEKLFF. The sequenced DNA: TGTGCCAGCAGCCGGGGCGGGTTTGAAGAAAAACTGTTTTTT.